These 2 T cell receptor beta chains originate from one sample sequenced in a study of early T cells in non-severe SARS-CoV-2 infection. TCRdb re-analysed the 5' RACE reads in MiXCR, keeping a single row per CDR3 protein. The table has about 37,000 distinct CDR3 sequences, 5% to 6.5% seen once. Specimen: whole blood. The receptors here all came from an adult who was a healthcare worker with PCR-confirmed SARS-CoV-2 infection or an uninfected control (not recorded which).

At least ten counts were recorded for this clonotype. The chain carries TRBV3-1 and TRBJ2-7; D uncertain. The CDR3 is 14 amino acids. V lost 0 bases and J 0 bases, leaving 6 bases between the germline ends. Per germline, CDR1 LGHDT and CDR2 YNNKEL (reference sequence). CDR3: CASSQEWGSYEQYF. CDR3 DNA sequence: TGTGCCAGCAGCCAAGAGTGGGGCTCCTACGAGCAGTACTTC.

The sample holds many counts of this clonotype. CDR3 amino acids: CASSSHQGGIGYTF. Here the CDR3 DNA reads TGTGCCAGCAGTTCCCATCAGGGAGGTATTGGCTACACCTTC. The J gene is TRBJ1-2, the V gene TRBV27; D is possibly TRBD1 (5 bases). Trimming stripped 4 bases from V and 7 bases from J, with 16 bases between. The CDR3 runs 14 residues. Per the germline V gene, CDR1 is MNHEY and CDR2 is SMNVEV (reference sequence).